A selection of T cell receptor beta chains follows, all from one sample in a study of CD8 T cells in Susac syndrome. TCRdb passed the immunoSEQ multiplex PCR reads through MiXCR, listing each CDR3 protein once. The table includes around 270,000 distinct CDR3 sequences, 75% to 85% detected once. Sequenced input: CD8+ T cells from PBMCs. The receptors shown here come from a human donor with multiple sclerosis. The CDR3 runs from the conserved cysteine through the conserved F or W. The order of the fields is V gene, CDR3 protein.

TRBV9 CASSVAEWELTDTQYF
TRBV6-5 CASSYSGGPEAFF
TRBV12-3/TRBV12-4 CASSLQDLDTEAFF
TRBV30 CAWSLASSTDTQYF
TRBV9 CASSRKASREQYF
TRBV6-5 CASSYYHKLSGTDTQYF
TRBV7-9 CASSLSLGAYEQYF
TRBV28 CASSSEIVPIPPEQYF
TRBV28 CASSPNRDKLTNYGYTF
TRBV27 CASSSTGDAYNEQFF
TRBV25-1 CASIRSGTGEGGTQYF
TRBV11-3 CASSPNGHLGGELFF
TRBV19 CASSGTSGSTDTQYF
TRBV29-1 CSVSGQNGEDTEAFF
TRBV19 CASSVGQGTYEQYF
TRBV20-1 CSASSGRVSSYEQYF
TRBV5-4 CASSFDSNYEQYF
TRBV6-1 CASSEDRGVEAFF
TRBV3-1 CASSHPLAGGRDTQYF
TRBV18 CASSPYQGANEQYF
TRBV12-3/TRBV12-4 CASRGGSTEAFF
TRBV7-2 CASAMGGTGNTIYF
TRBV4-3 CASSQVRDDDTEAFF
TRBV27 CASSLSWSGQLTYEQYF
TRBV7-8 CASSLSASAYEQYF
TRBV24-1 CATSDPATTSGSNNEQFF
TRBV25-1 CASSVAGAMVNEQYF
TRBV7-9 CASTDLGAMETQYF
TRBV6-1 CASSGTYYEQYF
TRBV15 CATTSGSEQFF
TRBV4-3 CASSQDLGEQFF
TRBV2 CASSGGPAGYTF
TRBV5-6 CASSPRPSSYNEQFF
TRBV27 CASSPAPYYNEQFF
TRBV15 CATSSEWRGQGREAFF
TRBV6-4 CASSDLPGTTEAFF
TRBV7-3 CASSLTPAGANTGELFF
TRBV27 CASGSFYDEQFF
TRBV29-1 CSVSSRTYNEQFF
TRBV3-1 CASTFDGEQFF
TRBV9 CASSVDALAGDATQYF
TRBV2 CASSERLASGVEQYF
TRBV27 CASSPRGAEGQETQYF
TRBV10-3 CAIRHGTGYTGELFF
TRBV29-1 CSVEQGSSAYNEQFF
TRBV20-1 CSARDGWDTEAFF
TRBV6-1 CASRGGRGAITGELFF
TRBV4-2 CASSQLGDRESYEQYF
TRBV5-1 CASSFETSGDYNEQFF
TRBV27 CASRGLGTEAFF
TRBV7-9 CASSLLGDRAREKLFF
TRBV4-3 CASSQDRAGSQHGYTF
TRBV7-9 CASSSGTPHSNQPQHF
TRBV24-1 CATSDLGSSGTERGDEQFF
TRBV19 CASTPRTGTPYYGYTF
TRBV7-8 CASSNQREGPDTQYF
TRBV4-3 CASSQDAPSNQPQHF
TRBV28 CASSPRRSGTGNEKLFF
TRBV27 CASSPLREGGYEQYF